This TCR beta chain emerged from a study of blood T cell repertoires in COVID-19. Study at large: Acute and convalescent COVID-19 specimens originated in the United States, Italy and Spain. PBMCs, B-cell-depleted T cells, or T cells provided the cDNA or gDNA that made up the material.

Authors' analysis steps: Estimation of nucleated cell counts relied on the amplification of reference gene primers. This table comes from immunoSEQ multiplex PCR, and its TCRdb copy is limited to in-frame clones, with some not included. Clone size and the V and J calls come from that table; the DNA yielded D and trimming. The repertoire holds 75,000 to 85,000 clones, with about 86% as singletons. The V end was cut by 2 bases, the J end by 9 bases, with 12 bases between. The CDR3 consists of 13 residues. In germline, CDR1 is SGDLS, CDR2 YYNGEE. The genes are TRBV9 and TRBJ2-1, with D possibly being TRBD2 (5 bases). Sequences were obtained from peripheral blood. This clonotype was sampled from a human donor in a cohort sampled during active COVID-19. The CDR3 coding sequence is TGTGCCAGCAGCGTTAGTGAGGGAAGTGAGCAGTTCTTC. Its translation: CASSVSEGSEQFF.